The text below deals with one T cell receptor beta chain. The data derive from a study of control samples from healthy donors and cancer patients. Clones were sequenced by immunoSEQ multiplex PCR, and TCRdb holds only the in-frame ones, with some missing. The repertoire holds 130,000 or so clones, with about 90% as singletons. Germline loops: CDR1 SNHLY, CDR2 FYNNEI. CDR3 length equals 13 residues. Trimming shortened V by 7 bases and J by 2 bases, and 9 bases separated the two germline ends. Sequencing was carried out using blood. This TCR was recovered from a man between 18 and 29 years old in good health. This chain joins TRBV2 and TRBJ1-5; a possible D gene is TRBD1 (5 bases). The CDR3 nucleotides are TGTGCCAGCAAGGGGAGCGGCAATCAGCCCCAGCATTTT. Amino acids: CASKGSGNQPQHF.